The clone carrying this T cell receptor (beta chain) was counted at least ten times. The sample is drawn from a study of neurological immune-mediated disorders. TCRdb reprocessed the 5' RACE reads via MiXCR and lists one record per CDR3 protein. The sample consists of 40,000 to 60,000 distinct CDR3 sequences, around 3.1% of them appearing once. This CDR3 has 18 residues. Sequencing was performed on PBMCs. The receptor's source is a man in his forties or fifties with multiple sclerosis. This chain joins TRBV21-1 and TRBJ2-5; TRBD2, the D gene given by the table, was not confirmed from the DNA. TRBV21-1 is flagged as a pseudogene. CDR3 nucleotide sequence: TGTGCCTATCGTCGGCTAGCGGGGGGGCCTTTCGGCCAAGAGACCCAGTACTTC. Translating gives CAYRRLAGGPFGQETQYF.